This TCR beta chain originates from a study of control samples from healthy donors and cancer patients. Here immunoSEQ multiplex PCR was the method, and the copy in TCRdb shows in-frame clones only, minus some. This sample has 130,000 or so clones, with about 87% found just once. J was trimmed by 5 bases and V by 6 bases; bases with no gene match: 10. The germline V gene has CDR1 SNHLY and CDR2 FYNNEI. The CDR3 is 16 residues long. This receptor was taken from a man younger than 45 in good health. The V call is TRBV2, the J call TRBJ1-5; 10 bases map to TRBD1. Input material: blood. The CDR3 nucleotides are TGTGCCAGCAGCCCGGGAAGGGGGACAGGGGATCAGCCCCAGCATTTT. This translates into CASSPGRGTGDQPQHF.